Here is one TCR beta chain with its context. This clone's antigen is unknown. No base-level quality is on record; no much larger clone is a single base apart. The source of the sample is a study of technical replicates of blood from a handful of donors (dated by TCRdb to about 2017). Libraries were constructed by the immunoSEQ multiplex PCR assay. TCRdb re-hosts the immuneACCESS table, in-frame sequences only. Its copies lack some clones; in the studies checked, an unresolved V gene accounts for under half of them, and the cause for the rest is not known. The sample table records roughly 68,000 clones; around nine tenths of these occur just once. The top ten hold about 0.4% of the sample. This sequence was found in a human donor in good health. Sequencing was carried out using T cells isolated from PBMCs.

The CDR3: CASRRTGTVAGYTF. The base sequence is TGTGCCAGCAGACGCACCGGGACAGTCGCTGGCTACACCTTC. The chain couples TRBV6-5 to TRBJ1-2; the junction holds 7 bases that match TRBD1. Via the germline V gene, CDR1 is MNHEY and CDR2 SVGAGI. Clipping removes 6 bases from V and 7 bases from J, with 11 as the unmatched junction base count. Its CDR3 holds 14 amino acids, cysteine through phenylalanine. The retained sequence is limited to the CDR3, 42 bases, with the frame set at the first base.